These 2 T cell receptor beta chains originate from one sample sequenced in a study of post-analysis software for immune sequencing data. General observations from the study: In patients, about 5 TRBV segments were more frequent than in controls, with TRBV5-6, TRBV5-1 and TRBV20-1 among them.

Presence of unique molecular identifiers characterized the TCR beta cDNA libraries. Each CDR3 protein is one row after TCRdb ran MiXCR on the PCR reads. The sample lists hundreds of thousands of distinct CDR3 sequences; 55% to 70% were seen once. These TCRs are of unknown antigen specificity. The source material was blood. The receptors originated from a girl aged 2 to 9 with multiple sclerosis.

The rearrangement links TRBV27 to TRBJ1-2, with D perhaps matching TRBD1 (6 bases). CDR3 length: 13 amino acids. The germline CDR1 and CDR2 sequences are MNHEY and SMNVEV (reference sequence). The V gene lost 0 bases and the J gene lost 9 bases, with 11 bases spanning the gap. CDR3 DNA: TGTGCCAGCAGTTTATCTGACAGGCTCAGCTACACCTTC. The encoded protein is CASSLSDRLSYTF.

The chain is built from TRBV5-1 and TRBJ1-1; D is possibly TRBD1 (5 bases). V lost 0 bases, J lost 11 bases, and 11 bases lay in between. CDR3 size: 12 residues. Germline V gene lookup returns CDR1 SGHRS and CDR2 YFSETQ. The CDR3 coding sequence is TGCGCCAGCAGCTTGGGAGGGGAGAAGGCTTTCTTT. Protein: CASSLGGEKAFF.